Listed here is a single TCR beta chain. Its matching antigen is unknown. TCRdb's copy holds only in-frame clones and misses some; the assay was immunoSEQ multiplex PCR. There are about 150,000 clones in the sample; just over 90% occur only once, and about 9.1% lies in the top ten. This sample was taken from a study of T cell responses to AZD1222 COVID-19 vaccine. Study context: Pooled together were second doses at about 4 or about 12 weeks. Study conclusions and caveats: White British donors predominated, females outnumbered males, and clonal diversity was possibly underestimated.

Germline CDR1 SGDLS, CDR2 YYNGEE. V was shortened by 2 bases and J by 5 bases, with 14 bases between the two germline ends. This CDR3 is built from 15 residues. This clonotype originated in an adult in good health. The sequences come from peripheral blood, collected on day 0 of AZD1222 vaccination. The chain combines TRBV9 with TRBJ2-4; D may be TRBD2 (6 bases). In DNA, the CDR3 is TGTGCCAGCAGCGTTGGGACTCAAGGGCAAAACATTCAGTACTTC. It encodes CASSVGTQGQNIQYF.